The clone carrying this TCR beta chain was recorded at least ten times. Its antigen is as yet unknown. The data belong to a study of T cells in Graves' hyperthyroidism and ophthalmopathy. Turning to the study itself: Before treatment of any kind, peripheral blood was taken at initial diagnosis. Study observations and caveats: Most thyroid clonotypes expanded above 0.001 were also detected in blood. Stable hyperthyroidism was separated from ophthalmopathy by a model based on 13 V-J features.

Diagnosis of hyperthyroidism was new in patients aged 18 to 65, and its duration was under 2 months. TCR beta CDR3 regions were amplified from RNA transcripts. The HTBI primer set drove a first-round RT-PCR of the TCR CDR3. From the multiplex PCR reads, TCRdb called clonotypes with MiXCR, one entry per CDR3 protein. The table has 210,000 or so distinct CDR3 sequences, about 15% seen once. Germline assignment: CDR1 SGHTA and CDR2 FQGNSA. V gave up 4 bases and J gave up 3 bases, with 4 bases separating them. There are 12 residues in the CDR3. Sequencing was performed on blood. This TCR came from a man aged 50-60 years with Graves' hyperthyroidism. This chain joins TRBV7-2 and TRBJ1-5; D not resolved. The DNA of the CDR3 is TGTGCCAGCAGCTACCTCAATCAGCCCCAGCATTTT. Translation: CASSYLNQPQHF.